These T cell receptor beta chains were read from a single sample in a study of OX40 agonist ivuxolimab in advanced cancers. Only in-frame clones appear in the TCRdb table, and some are missing; sequencing was by immunoSEQ multiplex PCR. In the table there are roughly 25,000 clones, 81% of which are singletons. Sequences were derived from CD4+ or CD8+ T cells sorted from blood, sampled in a trial of the OX40 agonist ivuxolimab. The receptor source for this set is an adult with an advanced solid tumor such as melanoma, head and neck, liver or kidney cancer. Both conserved end residues are part of each CDR3. Fields, in order: D gene, clone size, J gene, V gene, CDR3 DNA, CDR3 protein. A D gene is named only where the DNA matches it firmly. Not every row has a clone size; where given, it reads once, few, many or a size class.

>.|.|TRBJ2-7|TRBV19
TGTGCCAGTAGTATTTACGAGGGCTACGAGCAGTACTTC
CASSIYEGYEQYF
>.|.|TRBJ1-5|TRBV27
TGTGCCAGCAGTTCAACCCTTAATCAGCCCCAGCATTTT
CASSSTLNQPQHF
>.|once|TRBJ2-2|TRBV30
TGTGCCTGGAGTGTACTAGGGGGAAACACCGGGGAGCTGTTTTTT
CAWSVLGGNTGELFF
>TRBD1|.|TRBJ1-4|TRBV10-1
TGCGCCAGCAGTGAGCGGACAGGGATTAATGAAAAACTGTTTTTT
CASSERTGINEKLFF
>.|.|TRBJ2-7|TRBV6-1
TGTGCCAGCAGTGAGGGTGGGACCCCTCTCTACGAGCAGTACTTC
CASSEGGTPLYEQYF
>.|.|TRBJ1-4|TRBV27
TGTGCCAGCAGTTTATTTGTGGGAAGTCCTAATGAAAAACTGTTTTTT
CASSLFVGSPNEKLFF
>.|.|TRBJ2-1|TRBV4-1
TGCGCCAGCAGCCAAGAAGGCCTAGTAGGTTTGTCTGAGCAGTTCTTC
CASSQEGLVGLSEQFF
>.|.|TRBJ2-1|TRBV21-1
TGTGCCAGCAGCAAAGGGGGACAGGACAATGAGCAGTTCTTC
CASSKGGQDNEQFF
>TRBD1|.|TRBJ2-1|TRBV2
TGTGCCAGCAGTACCGGGACAGGGGGCTCCTACAATGAGCAGTTCTTC
CASSTGTGGSYNEQFF
>.|.|TRBJ2-1|TRBV19
TGTGCCAGTAGTTCCCTCCCGAGCTCCTACAATGAGCAGTTCTTC
CASSSLPSSYNEQFF
>.|few|TRBJ2-2|TRBV5-1
TGCGCCAGCAGCCCAGGTAGCATCGGGGAGCTGTTTTTT
CASSPGSIGELFF
>TRBD2|.|TRBJ2-7|TRBV10-3
TGTGCCATCAGGCGGGGAGGGGCAGGGCGGCACGAGCAGTACTTC
CAIRRGGAGRHEQYF
>TRBD2|.|TRBJ2-1|TRBV30
TGTGCCTGGAGTGTAGGGACTAGCGTCAATGAGCAGTTCTTC
CAWSVGTSVNEQFF
>.|.|TRBJ2-5|TRBV7-9
TGTGCCAGCAGCCCTGGAGGCTATGAGACCCAGTACTTC
CASSPGGYETQYF
>.|.|TRBJ1-3|TRBV7-2
TGTGCCAGCAGCTTAAGGGGGAGCTCTGGAAACACCATATATTTT
CASSLRGSSGNTIYF
>.|once|TRBJ2-1|TRBV11-3
TGTGCCAGCAGCGACAGGTTCAATGAGCAGTTCTTC
CASSDRFNEQFF
>TRBD2|few|TRBJ2-3|TRBV13
TGTGCCAGCAGCTTCAGACTAGCGGGAGGGCCCCCAGATACGCAGTATTTT
CASSFRLAGGPPDTQYF
>.|medium-sized|TRBJ2-3|TRBV11-1
TGTGCCAGCAGGGCGTTGGAGGGTCCCACAGATACGCAGTATTTT
CASRALEGPTDTQYF
>TRBD2|.|TRBJ2-7|TRBV5-5
TGTGCCAGCAGCTTGGGAGCGGGAGGGACCTACGAGCAGTACTTC
CASSLGAGGTYEQYF
>.|.|TRBJ2-2|TRBV29-1
TGCAGCGGCTACGGACCCGGGGACACCGGGGAGCTGTTTTTT
CSGYGPGDTGELFF
>.|.|TRBJ1-3|TRBV4-1
TGCGCCAGCAGCCCCGCGAGAGCACAGGGTTATGAAAACACCATATATTTT
CASSPARAQGYENTIYF